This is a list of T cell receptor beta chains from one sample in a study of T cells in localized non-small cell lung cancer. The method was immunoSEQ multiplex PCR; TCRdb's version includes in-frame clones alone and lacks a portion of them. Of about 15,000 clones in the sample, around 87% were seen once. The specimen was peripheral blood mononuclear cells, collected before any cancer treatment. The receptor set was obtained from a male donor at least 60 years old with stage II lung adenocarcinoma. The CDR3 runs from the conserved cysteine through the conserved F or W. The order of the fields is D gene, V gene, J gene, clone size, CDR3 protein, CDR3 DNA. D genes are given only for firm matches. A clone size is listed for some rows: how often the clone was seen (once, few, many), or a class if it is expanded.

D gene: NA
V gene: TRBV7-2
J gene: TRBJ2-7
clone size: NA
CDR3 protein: CASSMQDGSSYEQYF
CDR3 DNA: TGTGCCAGCAGCATGCAGGACGGGAGCTCCTACGAGCAGTACTTC

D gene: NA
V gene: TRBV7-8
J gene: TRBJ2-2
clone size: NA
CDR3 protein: CASSFQGPSTGELFF
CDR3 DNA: TGTGCCAGCAGCTTCCAGGGGCCGAGCACCGGGGAGCTGTTTTTT

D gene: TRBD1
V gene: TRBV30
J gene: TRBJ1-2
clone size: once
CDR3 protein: CAWSGHRGGYGYTF
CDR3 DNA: TGTGCCTGGAGTGGTCACAGGGGGGGTTATGGCTACACCTTC

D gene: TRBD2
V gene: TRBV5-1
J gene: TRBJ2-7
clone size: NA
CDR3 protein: CASSLAGTRIRWQYF
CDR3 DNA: TGCGCCAGCAGCTTGGCGGGGACTAGAATAAGGTGGCAGTACTTC

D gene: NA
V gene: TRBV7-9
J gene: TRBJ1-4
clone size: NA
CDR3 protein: CASSLGQGVEKLFF
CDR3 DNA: TGTGCCAGCAGCTTAGGGCAGGGAGTTGAAAAACTGTTTTTT

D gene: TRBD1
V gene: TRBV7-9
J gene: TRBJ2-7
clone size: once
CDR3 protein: CASSLGFWTGWPEQYF
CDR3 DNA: TGTGCCAGCAGCTTAGGTTTCTGGACAGGGTGGCCCGAGCAGTACTTC

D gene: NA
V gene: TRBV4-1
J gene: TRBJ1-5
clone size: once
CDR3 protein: CASSQGGSNQPQHF
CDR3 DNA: TGCGCCAGCAGCCAAGGGGGATCCAATCAGCCCCAGCATTTT

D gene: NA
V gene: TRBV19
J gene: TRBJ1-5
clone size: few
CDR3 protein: CASSTSPRGEGQPQHF
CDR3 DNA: TGTGCCAGTAGTACGTCGCCCAGGGGAGAGGGCCAGCCCCAGCATTTT

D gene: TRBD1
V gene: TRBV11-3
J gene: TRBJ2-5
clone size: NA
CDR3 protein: CASSSDRVSETQYF
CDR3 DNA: TGTGCCAGCAGCTCGGACAGGGTGAGCGAGACCCAGTACTTC

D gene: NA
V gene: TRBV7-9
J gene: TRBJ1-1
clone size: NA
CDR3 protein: CASSLVGDTEAFF
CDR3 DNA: TGTGCCAGCAGCTTAGTCGGGGACACTGAAGCTTTCTTT

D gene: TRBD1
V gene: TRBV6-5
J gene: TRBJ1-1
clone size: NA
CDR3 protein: CAVQGRSGTEAFF
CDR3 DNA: TGTGCCGTACAGGGGCGAAGCGGCACTGAAGCTTTCTTT

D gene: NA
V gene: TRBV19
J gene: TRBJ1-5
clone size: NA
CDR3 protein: CASISLPGSNQPQHF
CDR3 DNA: TGTGCCAGTATAAGCCTGCCGGGGAGCAATCAGCCCCAGCATTTT

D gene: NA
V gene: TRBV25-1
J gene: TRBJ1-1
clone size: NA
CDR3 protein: CASSPVGAAEAFF
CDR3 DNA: TGTGCCAGCAGCCCGGTTGGGGCGGCCGAAGCTTTCTTT

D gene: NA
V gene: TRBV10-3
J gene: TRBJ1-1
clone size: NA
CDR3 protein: CAIRAHGAEAFF
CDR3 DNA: TGTGCCATCAGGGCCCATGGGGCTGAAGCTTTCTTT

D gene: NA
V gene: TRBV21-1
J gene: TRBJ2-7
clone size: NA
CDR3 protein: CASSGRGRGLTDGYEQYF
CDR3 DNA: TGTGCCAGCAGCGGGCGAGGTAGGGGGCTAACGGATGGCTACGAGCAGTACTTC

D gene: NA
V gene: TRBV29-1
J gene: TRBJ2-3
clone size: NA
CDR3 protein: CSAIFADTQYF
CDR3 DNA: TGCAGCGCCATCTTTGCAGATACGCAGTATTTT

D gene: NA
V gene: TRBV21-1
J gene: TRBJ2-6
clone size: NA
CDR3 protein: CASSKGGGMAGANVLTF
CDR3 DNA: TGTGCCAGCAGCAAAGGGGGGGGAATGGCTGGGGCCAACGTCCTGACTTTC

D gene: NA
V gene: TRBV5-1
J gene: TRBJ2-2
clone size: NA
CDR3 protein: CASSLANGGWSGELFF
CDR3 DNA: TGCGCCAGCAGCTTGGCCAACGGGGGATGGTCCGGGGAGCTGTTTTTT

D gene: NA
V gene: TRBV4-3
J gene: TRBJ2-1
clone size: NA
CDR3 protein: CASSQTWAALNEQFF
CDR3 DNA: TGCGCCAGCAGCCAGACCTGGGCAGCTCTCAATGAGCAGTTCTTC

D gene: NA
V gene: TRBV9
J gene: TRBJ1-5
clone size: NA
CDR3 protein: CASSVEGALNQPQHF
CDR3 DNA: TGTGCCAGCAGCGTAGAAGGGGCCCTCAATCAGCCCCAGCATTTT

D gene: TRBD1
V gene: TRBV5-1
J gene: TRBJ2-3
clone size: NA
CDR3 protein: CASKREQGEADTQYF
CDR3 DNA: TGCGCCAGCAAACGAGAACAGGGGGAAGCAGATACGCAGTATTTT

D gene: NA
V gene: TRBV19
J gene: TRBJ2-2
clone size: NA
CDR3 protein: CASSIVSTTGELFF
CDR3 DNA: TGTGCCAGTAGTATAGTTTCAACCACCGGGGAGCTGTTTTTT

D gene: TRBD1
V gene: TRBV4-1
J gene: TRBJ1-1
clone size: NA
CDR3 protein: CASSQDHETGDFEAFF
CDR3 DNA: TGCGCCAGCAGCCAAGATCACGAGACAGGGGATTTCGAAGCTTTCTTT

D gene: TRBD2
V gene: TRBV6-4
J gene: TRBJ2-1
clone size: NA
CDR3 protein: CASSSGLAGLGEQFF
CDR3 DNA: TGTGCCAGCAGCTCGGGACTAGCGGGATTAGGGGAGCAGTTCTTC

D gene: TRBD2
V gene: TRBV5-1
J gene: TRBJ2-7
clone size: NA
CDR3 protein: CASSLEGSGRKWGEQYF
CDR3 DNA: TGCGCCAGCAGCTTGGAAGGTAGCGGGAGAAAGTGGGGCGAGCAGTACTTC

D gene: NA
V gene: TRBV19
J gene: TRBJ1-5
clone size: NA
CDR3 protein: CASRKGDQPQHF
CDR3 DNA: TGTGCCAGTAGAAAGGGGGATCAGCCCCAGCATTTT

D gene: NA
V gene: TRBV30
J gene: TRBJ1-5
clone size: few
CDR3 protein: CAWRSGSNQPQHF
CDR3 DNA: TGTGCCTGGAGATCAGGGTCCAATCAGCCCCAGCATTTT

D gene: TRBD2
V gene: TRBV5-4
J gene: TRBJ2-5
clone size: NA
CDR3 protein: CASSLGLAGFGQETQYF
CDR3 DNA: TGTGCCAGCAGCTTGGGACTAGCGGGATTTGGCCAAGAGACCCAGTACTTC

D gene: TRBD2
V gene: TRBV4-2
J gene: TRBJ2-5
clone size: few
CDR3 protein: CASSQDRLAGDETQYF
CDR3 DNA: TGTGCCAGCAGCCAAGACCGGCTAGCGGGAGACGAGACCCAGTACTTC

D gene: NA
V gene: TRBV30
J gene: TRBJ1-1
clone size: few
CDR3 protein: CAWSADLGGAAFF
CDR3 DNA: TGTGCCTGGAGTGCAGACTTAGGGGGGGCGGCTTTCTTT

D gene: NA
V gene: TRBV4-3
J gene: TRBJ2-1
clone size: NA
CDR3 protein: CASSTGEGREEQFF
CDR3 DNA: TGCGCCAGCAGCACCGGCGAGGGTAGGGAGGAGCAGTTCTTC

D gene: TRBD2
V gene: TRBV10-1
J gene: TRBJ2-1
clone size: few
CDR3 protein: CASREGINNEQFF
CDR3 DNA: TGCGCCAGCCGGGAGGGAATAAACAATGAGCAGTTCTTC

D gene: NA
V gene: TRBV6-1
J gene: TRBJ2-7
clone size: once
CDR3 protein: CASMRDGYEQYF
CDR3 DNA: TGTGCCAGCATGCGGGACGGATACGAGCAGTACTTC

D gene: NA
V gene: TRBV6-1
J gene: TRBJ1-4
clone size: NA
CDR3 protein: CASSVRSGATNEKLFF
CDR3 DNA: TGTGCCAGCAGTGTCCGTTCAGGGGCAACTAATGAAAAACTGTTTTTT

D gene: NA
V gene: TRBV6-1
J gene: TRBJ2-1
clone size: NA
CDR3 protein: CASSEAWGLNEQFF
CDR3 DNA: TGTGCCAGCAGTGAAGCCTGGGGTCTCAATGAGCAGTTCTTC

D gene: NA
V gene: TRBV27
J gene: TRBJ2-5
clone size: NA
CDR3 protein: CASSFISSQETQYF
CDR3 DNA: TGTGCCAGCAGTTTCATATCCAGCCAAGAGACCCAGTACTTC

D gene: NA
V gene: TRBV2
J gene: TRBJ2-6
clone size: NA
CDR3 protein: CASNPRWGGANVLTF
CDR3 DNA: TGTGCCAGCAACCCAAGGTGGGGTGGGGCCAACGTCCTGACTTTC

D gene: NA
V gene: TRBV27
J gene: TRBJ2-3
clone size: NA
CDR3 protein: CASKESGPTDTQYF
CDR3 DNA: TGTGCCAGCAAAGAGAGCGGGCCCACAGATACGCAGTATTTT

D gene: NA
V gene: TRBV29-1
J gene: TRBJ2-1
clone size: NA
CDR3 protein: CSVEGLGEQFF
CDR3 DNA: TGCAGCGTTGAGGGTCTTGGGGAGCAGTTCTTC

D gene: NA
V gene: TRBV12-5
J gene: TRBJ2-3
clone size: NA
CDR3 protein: CASGLGLDRESDTQYF
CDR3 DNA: TGTGCTAGTGGTTTGGGCCTGGACCGTGAGTCAGATACGCAGTATTTT

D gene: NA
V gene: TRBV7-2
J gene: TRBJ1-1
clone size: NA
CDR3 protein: CASSLASGLVKAFF
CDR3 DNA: TGTGCCAGCAGCTTAGCGTCTGGCCTAGTCAAAGCTTTCTTT

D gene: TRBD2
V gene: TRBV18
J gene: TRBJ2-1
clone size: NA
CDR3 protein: CASSPGTSGRYEQFF
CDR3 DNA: TGTGCCAGCTCACCAGGGACTAGCGGGAGGTATGAGCAGTTCTTC

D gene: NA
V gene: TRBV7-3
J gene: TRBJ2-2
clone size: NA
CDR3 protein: CASSLQGPNTGELFF
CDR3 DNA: TGTGCCAGCAGCTTACAGGGGCCGAACACCGGGGAGCTGTTTTTT

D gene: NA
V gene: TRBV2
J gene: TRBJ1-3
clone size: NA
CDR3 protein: CASRGQLSGNTIYF
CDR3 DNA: TGTGCCAGCAGAGGACAGCTCTCTGGAAACACCATATATTTT

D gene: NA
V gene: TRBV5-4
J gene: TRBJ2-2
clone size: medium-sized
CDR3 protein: CASSLGGGGELFF
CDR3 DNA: TGTGCCAGCAGCTTGGGGGGTGGCGGGGAGCTGTTTTTT

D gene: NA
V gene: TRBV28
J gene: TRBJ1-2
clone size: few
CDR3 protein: CASSSNYGYTF
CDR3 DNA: TGTGCCAGCAGTTCCAACTATGGCTACACCTTC

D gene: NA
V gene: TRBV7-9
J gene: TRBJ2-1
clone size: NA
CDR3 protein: CASTKESRNNEQFF
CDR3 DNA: TGTGCCAGCACCAAAGAATCTCGCAACAATGAGCAGTTCTTC

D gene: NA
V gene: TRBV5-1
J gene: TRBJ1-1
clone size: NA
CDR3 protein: CASSSAGANTEAFF
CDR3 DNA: TGCGCCAGCAGCTCCGCAGGGGCTAACACTGAAGCTTTCTTT

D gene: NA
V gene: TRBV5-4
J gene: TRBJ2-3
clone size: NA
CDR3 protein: CASSLAMGLTDTQYF
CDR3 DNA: TGTGCCAGCAGCTTGGCTATGGGCCTCACAGATACGCAGTATTTT

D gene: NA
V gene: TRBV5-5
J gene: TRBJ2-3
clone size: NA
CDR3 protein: CASSFRPGTDTQYF
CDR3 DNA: TGTGCCAGCAGCTTCCGCCCCGGGACAGATACGCAGTATTTT

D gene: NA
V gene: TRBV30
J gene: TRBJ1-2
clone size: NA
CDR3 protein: CACSPGYTF
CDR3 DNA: TGTGCCTGCTCTCCCGGCTACACCTTC

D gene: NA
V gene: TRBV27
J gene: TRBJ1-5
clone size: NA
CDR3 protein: CANTPPTQGQTGGNQPQHF
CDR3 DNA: TGTGCCAACACCCCTCCAACACAGGGACAAACGGGGGGCAATCAGCCCCAGCATTTT

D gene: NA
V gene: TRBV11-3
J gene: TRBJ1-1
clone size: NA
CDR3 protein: CASSLGGFGEAFF
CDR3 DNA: TGTGCCAGCAGCTTAGGGGGTTTCGGTGAAGCTTTCTTT

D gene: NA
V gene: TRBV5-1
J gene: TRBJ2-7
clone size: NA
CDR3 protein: CASSLSAGRNEQYF
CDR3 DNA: TGCGCCAGTAGCTTGTCGGCGGGGAGGAACGAGCAGTACTTC